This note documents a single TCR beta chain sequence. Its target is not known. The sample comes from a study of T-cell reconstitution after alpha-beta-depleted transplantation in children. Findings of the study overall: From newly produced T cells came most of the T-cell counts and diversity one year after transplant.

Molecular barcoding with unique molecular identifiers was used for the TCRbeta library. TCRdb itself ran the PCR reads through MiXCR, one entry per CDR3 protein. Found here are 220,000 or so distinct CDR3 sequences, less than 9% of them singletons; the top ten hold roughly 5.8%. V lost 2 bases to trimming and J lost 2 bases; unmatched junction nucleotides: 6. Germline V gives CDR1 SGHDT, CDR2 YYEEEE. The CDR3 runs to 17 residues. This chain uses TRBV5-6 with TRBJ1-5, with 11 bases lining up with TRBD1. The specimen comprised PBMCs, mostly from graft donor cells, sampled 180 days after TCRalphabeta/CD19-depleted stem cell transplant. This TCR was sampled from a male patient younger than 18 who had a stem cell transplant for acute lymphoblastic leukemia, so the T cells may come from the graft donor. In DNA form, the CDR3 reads TGTGCCAGCAGCTTACGGACAGGGGGCGCGGGCAATCAGCCCCAGCATTTT. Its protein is CASSLRTGGAGNQPQHF.